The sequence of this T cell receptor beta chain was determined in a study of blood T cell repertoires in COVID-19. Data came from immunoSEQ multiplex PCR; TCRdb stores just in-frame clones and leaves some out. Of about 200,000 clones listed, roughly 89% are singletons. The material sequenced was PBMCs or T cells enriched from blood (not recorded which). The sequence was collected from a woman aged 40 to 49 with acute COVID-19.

CDR3 DNA: TGTGCCAGCAGCCCATACCTCGGACAGGCGGGCACCGGGGAGCTGTTTTTT. Protein sequence: CASSPYLGQAGTGELFF. The gene calls are TRBV7-2 and TRBJ2-2, with 7 bases identical to TRBD1. Germline V gene lookup returns CDR1 SGHTA and CDR2 FQGNSA. V shed 5 bases and J 4 bases; nucleotides not matched to a gene: 13. The CDR3 sequence is 17 residues long.